A selection of T cell receptor beta chains follows, all from one sample in a study of beta chain features in type 1 diabetes. Profiled with immunoSEQ multiplex PCR; TCRdb holds only in-frame clones, not every one. The data show about 150,000 clones, around 8% seen once. Sequencing was carried out using central memory CD4+ T cells from blood. The origin of the receptors is a young man in good health. Both conserved end residues are part of each CDR3. The D gene is left open where the match is weak. Where a row states a size, it is once, few, many or the class of an expanded clone; other rows omit it.

d_call j_call clone_size v_call cdr3_aa cdr3_nt
TRBD1 TRBJ1-2 NA TRBV27 CASRSAGGSGYTF TGTGCCAGCAGGTCTGCAGGGGGTTCTGGCTACACCTTC
TRBD1 TRBJ1-3 few TRBV5-1 CASSSGQGKFGNTIYF TGCGCCAGCAGCTCGGGACAGGGGAAGTTCGGAAACACCATATATTTT
TRBD1 TRBJ2-5 NA TRBV5-1 CASSLATGEETQYF TGCGCCAGCAGCTTGGCGACAGGGGAAGAGACCCAGTACTTC
TRBD1 TRBJ1-1 many TRBV28 CAVPGQAGTEAFF TGTGCCGTTCCGGGACAGGCAGGGACTGAAGCTTTCTTT
TRBD1 TRBJ1-4 NA TRBV7-2 CASSLWTGDNEKLFF TGTGCCAGCAGCCTCTGGACAGGGGACAATGAAAAACTGTTTTTT
TRBD1 TRBJ2-3 few TRBV5-4 CASSHRQGVTDTQYF TGTGCCAGCAGCCATCGACAGGGGGTCACAGATACGCAGTATTTT
NA TRBJ1-4 NA TRBV20-1 CSALNNEKLFF TGCAGTGCTCTTAATAATGAAAAACTGTTTTTT
NA TRBJ1-2 NA TRBV6-6 CASSYSAPAGGGYTF TGTGCCAGCAGTTACTCAGCCCCGGCGGGTGGAGGCTACACCTTC
TRBD1 TRBJ1-5 few TRBV18 CASSPVGQGAGQPQHF TGTGCCAGCTCACCGGTCGGGCAGGGGGCGGGTCAGCCCCAGCATTTT
NA TRBJ1-2 few TRBV10-3 CAISRSYDINYGYTF TGTGCCATCAGCCGTTCCTATGACATTAACTATGGCTACACCTTC
NA TRBJ1-2 many TRBV9 CASSLIQGWGYTF TGTGCCAGCAGCCTAATACAGGGTTGGGGCTACACCTTC
TRBD1 TRBJ1-5 NA TRBV27 CASRLQAPGGNQPQHF TGTGCCAGCAGACTTCAAGCCCCAGGGGGGAATCAGCCCCAGCATTTT
TRBD2 TRBJ2-1 few TRBV30 CAWTSGGTEQFF TGTGCCTGGACTAGCGGGGGTACTGAGCAGTTCTTC
NA TRBJ1-2 few TRBV7-8 CASSLEAGRLGYTF TGTGCCAGCAGCTTAGAGGCAGGGAGGCTTGGCTACACCTTC
TRBD2 TRBJ2-1 NA TRBV12-5 CASGLVRPSGAYNEQFF TGTGCTAGTGGTTTGGTTCGGCCTAGCGGAGCCTACAATGAGCAGTTCTTC
TRBD1 TRBJ1-2 many TRBV4-3 CASSQDNRGGYGYTF TGCGCCAGCAGCCAAGACAACAGGGGCGGTTATGGCTACACCTTC
TRBD1 TRBJ2-3 few TRBV6-5 CASSTGANTDTQYF TGTGCCAGCAGTACAGGGGCTAACACAGATACGCAGTATTTT
TRBD1 TRBJ2-1 many TRBV7-2 CASIPDRSSYNEQFF TGTGCCAGCATCCCGGACAGGTCTTCCTACAATGAGCAGTTCTTC